Following are 29 T cell receptor beta chains from one sample sequenced in a study of OX40 agonist ivuxolimab in advanced cancers. The receptor library was made with the immunoSEQ multiplex PCR assay. TCRdb took over this immuneACCESS table, retaining in-frame rearrangements with V and J assigned. Such tables are incomplete; in checked studies, under half of the missing clones stem from an unresolved V gene, and the remainder is unexplained. The sample data list about 62,000 clones, and about four fifths of these were observed just once. The ten largest clones add up to about a tenth of the sample. The sample in question was CD4+ or CD8+ T cells sorted from blood, obtained in a trial of the OX40 agonist ivuxolimab. The receptors stem from an adult with an advanced solid tumor such as melanoma, head and neck, liver or kidney cancer.

This clone showed up just a few times. This chain connects TRBV21-1 to TRBJ2-3; the D call in the table, TRBD2, was not verified against the DNA. TRBV21-1 is a known pseudogene. This CDR3 has 17 amino acids. CDR3 nucleotides: TGTGCCAGCAGCGCCCGACTAGCGGGAGGCCCCGGAGATACGCAGTATTTT. Its translation is CASSARLAGGPGDTQYF.

This clone occurred many times. The chain is built from TRBV28 and TRBJ2-1; TRBD2 is a possible D gene (6 bases). The CDR3 consists of 16 residues. The germline V gene has CDR1 MDHEN and CDR2 SYDVKM. With 3 bases removed from V and 8 bases from J, the gap between germline ends came to 20 bases. The CDR3 region is CASSFEPLSGFDEQFF. The CDR3 DNA reads TGTGCCAGCAGTTTTGAGCCCCTTAGCGGCTTCGATGAGCAGTTCTTC.

The chain carries TRBV5-6 and TRBJ2-3; no definite D call. V gave up 4 bases and J gave up 0 bases, with 21 bases separating them. The CDR3 runs to 18 residues. Germline lookup yields CDR1 SGHDT and CDR2 YYEEEE. The DNA of the CDR3 is TGTGCCAGCAGCAGCAAGAACACCCTCCACCTTAGCACAGATACGCAGTATTTT. It codes for CASSSKNTLHLSTDTQYF. Based on the CDR3 plus reference TRBV5-6 and TRBJ2-3, the full variable domain is DAGVTQSPTHLIKTRGQQVTLRCSPKSGHDTVSWYQQALGQGPQFIFQYYEEEERQRGNFPDRFSGHQFPNYSSELNVNALLLGDSALYLCASSSKNTLHLSTDTQYFGPGTRLTVL.

This chain connects TRBV5-1 to TRBJ2-5, with 10 positions matching TRBD2. The CDR3 is made up of 18 amino acids. CDR1 is SGHRS and CDR2 is YFSETQ in the germline V gene. The V and J ends lost 1 base and 4 bases, in that order; junction bases with no gene match: 13. CDR3 protein: CASSLSYEPGLASETQYF. CDR3 coding DNA: TGCGCCAGCAGCTTGTCGTACGAACCGGGACTAGCGTCAGAGACCCAGTACTTC.

The CDR3 sequence is CASSTHPHQTSGVYEQYF. The CDR3 DNA sequence: TGTGCCAGCAGCACCCATCCCCACCAGACTAGCGGGGTCTACGAGCAGTACTTC. The rearrangement uses TRBV21-1 and TRBJ2-7; whether TRBD2, the table's D call, matches the DNA was not checked. TRBV21-1 is noted as a pseudogene. The CDR3 is 18 residues long.

The chain links TRBV6-5 to TRBJ2-3, with D perhaps TRBD2 (5 bases). CDR3 size: 12 residues. Germline V gene sequence: CDR1 MNHEY, CDR2 SVGAGI. Trimming left V 5 bases short and J 10 bases short, with 13 bases between. The CDR3 reads CASSDRELAQYF. In DNA, the CDR3 is TGTGCCAGCAGTGACCGGGAACTGGCGCAGTATTTT.

The V call is TRBV19, the J call TRBJ2-2; 7 bases are a match to TRBD1. This CDR3 has 14 amino acids. V gave up 3 bases and J gave up 6 bases; unmatched junction bases: 4. Germline-derived CDR1 and CDR2 are LNHDA and SQIVND (reference sequence). CDR3 DNA: TGTGCCAGTAGTATTCCCGGGACAGCCGGGGAGCTGTTTTTT. Encoded protein: CASSIPGTAGELFF.

V is TRBV7-9 and J is TRBJ2-2; TRBD1 aligns across 7 bases. The CDR3 sequence is 17 residues long. Per the germline V gene, CDR1 is SEHNR and CDR2 is FQNEAQ (reference sequence). The junction had 11 bases not matched to a gene; V was cut back by 1 base and J by 6 bases. Written as DNA, the CDR3 is TGTGCCAGCAGCTTAGAGGGGGCTACAACTACTGCCGGGGAGCTGTTTTTT. Protein sequence: CASSLEGATTTAGELFF.

V gene TRBV11-1 combines with J gene TRBJ2-6; the match to TRBD1 covers 8 bases. Germline V gene data show CDR1 as SGHAT and CDR2 as FQDESV (reference sequence). The CDR3 covers 16 residues. J gave up 0 bases and V 5 bases, and 3 bases lay outside the gene matches. CDR3 loop: CASSRDRYSGANVLTF. Here the CDR3 DNA reads TGTGCCAGCAGCCGGGACAGGTACTCTGGGGCCAACGTCCTGACTTTC.

In the case of this clone: A junction end diverges from the germline sequence, so it may reflect a read error. The chain recombines TRBV5-6 with TRBJ1-2; D gene ambiguous. Germline CDR1 is SGHDT and CDR2 is YYEEEE. CDR3 length equals 11 residues. The CDR3 here is CAGSFSYGYTF. The CDR3 DNA follows: TGTGCCGGCAGCTTCAGCTATGGCTACACCTTC. The full variable domain, in which reference TRBV5-6 and TRBJ1-2 provide the parts outside the CDR3, is DAGVTQSPTHLIKTRGQQVTLRCSPKSGHDTVSWYQQALGQGPQFIFQYYEEEERQRGNFPDRFSGHQFPNYSSELNVNALLLGDSALYLCAGSFSYGYTFGSGTRLTVV.

The chain combines TRBV7-2 with TRBJ2-7; 7 nucleotides align to TRBD1. This CDR3 region has 16 residues. The V segment lost 2 bases and the J segment 2 bases; nucleotides outside the gene matches: 9. Germline V gene lookup returns CDR1 SGHTA and CDR2 FQGNSA. The CDR3 nucleotides read TGTGCCAGCAGCTTATCAGGGGGTGGAGGAGCCTACGAGCAGTACTTC. Translated: CASSLSGGGGAYEQYF.

V and J are TRBV11-3 and TRBJ2-7; D is undetermined. From germline, CDR1 is SGHNT and CDR2 YENEEA. Trimming took 2 bases from V and 6 from J, leaving 11 bases between them. This CDR3 has 13 residues. In DNA, the CDR3 is TGTGCCAGCAGCTTAAAGGGAAGCAGCGAGCAGTACTTC. Its protein is CASSLKGSSEQYF.

Only one count was recorded for this clone. The chain couples TRBV4-2 to TRBJ2-7; D is ambiguous. Trimming took 1 base from V and 2 from J, leaving 6 bases between them. Germline V gene lookup returns CDR1 LGHNA and CDR2 YNFKEQ. The CDR3 is 13 amino acids. CDR3 amino acids: CASSQGETYEQYF. The CDR3 DNA follows: TGTGCCAGCAGCCAAGGGGAAACCTACGAGCAGTACTTC.

The chain combines TRBV11-3 with TRBJ2-7; no clear D gene. Germline CDR1 and CDR2: SGHNT and YENEEA. The CDR3 is 13 amino acids. Trimming pared 1 base from V and 5 bases from J, leaving 9 bases between. The chain's CDR3 is CASSLVATDEQYF. Here the CDR3 DNA reads TGTGCCAGCAGCTTAGTGGCGACCGACGAGCAGTACTTC.

This sequence joins TRBV5-5 and TRBJ2-2; D is perhaps TRBD1 or TRBD2 (6 bases each). Germline CDR1 reads SGHKS; CDR2 reads YYEKEE (reference sequence). This CDR3 spans 16 amino acids. Deletions cut 3 bases from V and 0 bases from J, with 12 bases between. The CDR3 region has the DNA TGTGCCAGCAGCTCGGGGGCAGGGGCGAACACCGGGGAGCTGTTTTTT. This translates into CASSSGAGANTGELFF.

This chain connects TRBV10-3 to TRBJ2-2, with 8 bases aligning to TRBD1. There are 15 residues in the CDR3. Germline CDR1 reads ENHRY; CDR2 reads SYGVKD. The ends lost 2 bases at V and 7 bases at J; junction bases unmatched: 6. The CDR3, as DNA: TGTGCCATCAGTGAGGCAAGGACAGGGATCGGGGAGCTGTTTTTT. The encoded protein is CAISEARTGIGELFF.

The chain joins TRBV7-9 to TRBJ2-7; D remains unclear. There are 11 residues in the CDR3. The germline V gene has CDR1 SEHNR and CDR2 FQNEAQ (reference sequence). V lost 5 bases and J lost 2, with 4 bases in between. CDR3 DNA sequence: TGTGCCAGCAGCGCCCCCTACGAGCAGTACTTC. Its protein is CASSAPYEQYF.

In its sample, this clone was seen a few times. The rearrangement uses TRBV7-9 and TRBJ2-7, with D perhaps TRBD1 or TRBD2 (6 bases each). CDR1 is SEHNR, CDR2 FQNEAQ, per germline (reference sequence). CDR3 length: 13 amino acids. Trimming removed 10 bases from V and 3 bases from J, with 16 bases in between. The CDR3 reads CATVGGPFYEQYF. DNA of the CDR3: TGTGCCACTGTGGGGGGCCCATTCTACGAGCAGTACTTC.

The CDR3 reads CASSQERVAGGFYEQYF. DNA for the CDR3: TGCGCCAGCAGCCAAGAGAGGGTAGCGGGAGGGTTCTACGAGCAGTACTTC. The V gene is TRBV4-3, the J gene TRBJ2-7, with 11 positions matching TRBD2. V was pared by 0 bases and J by 3 bases, with 7 bases of the junction left unmatched. Germline CDR1 is LGHNA and CDR2 is YSLEER. This CDR3 contains 17 residues.

The gene calls are TRBV7-9 and TRBJ2-5, with 9 bases lining up with TRBD2. Unmatched junction bases numbered 6, after V lost 1 base and J lost 0 bases. The CDR3 has 17 amino acids. Germline CDR1 SEHNR, CDR2 FQNEAQ (reference sequence). In DNA form, the CDR3 reads TGTGCCAGCAGCTTAGGGCTAGCGGGGAAAGACCAAGAGACCCAGTACTTC. Translated: CASSLGLAGKDQETQYF.

V usage is TRBV2 and J usage is TRBJ1-1, with 10 bases matching TRBD1. This CDR3 has 15 residues. Germline trimming cut 3 bases from V and 3 bases from J; bases unmatched to any gene: 4. Germline values: CDR1 SNHLY, CDR2 FYNNEI. The CDR3 DNA follows: TGTGCCAGCAGTGACCGGACAGGGGGATACACTGAAGCTTTCTTT. The encoded protein is CASSDRTGGYTEAFF.

The chain uses TRBV4-3 and TRBJ2-7; D perhaps matches TRBD1 (6 bases). V was pared by 2 bases and J by 6 bases, with 11 bases between. This CDR3 contains 13 residues. The germline CDR1 and CDR2 sequences are LGHNA and YSLEER. CDR3: CASSQLGQSEQYF. CDR3 sequence (DNA): TGCGCCAGCAGCCAACTGGGACAATCCGAGCAGTACTTC.

This clone came up once. The chain is built from TRBV19 and TRBJ2-5; tentatively, D is TRBD1 or TRBD2 (5 bases each). Germline V gives CDR1 LNHDA, CDR2 SQIVND (reference sequence). The CDR3 extends over 14 amino acids. Trimming removed 5 bases at V and 5 bases at J, with 15 bases between. The CDR3 loop is CASSSTLWGETQYF. DNA of the CDR3: TGTGCCAGTAGTTCGACACTCTGGGGGGAGACCCAGTACTTC.

The chain couples TRBV25-1 to TRBJ2-7; TRBD2 matches at 10 bases. Germline V CDR1 and CDR2: MGHDK, SYGVNS. This CDR3 is built from 15 residues. Unmatched junction bases numbered 2, after V lost 3 bases and J lost 0 bases. CDR3 residues: CASSELAGGSYEQYF. The CDR3 nucleotides read TGTGCCAGCAGTGAGTTAGCGGGAGGCTCCTACGAGCAGTACTTC.

V usage is TRBV4-3 and J usage is TRBJ1-4, with a possible D match to TRBD1 (6 bases). The V end lost 1 base, the J end lost 4 bases, and 19 bases lay between the germline ends. This CDR3 has 18 amino acids. Germline CDR1 and CDR2: LGHNA and YSLEER. CDR3 loop: CASSQGASGHTINEKLFF. The CDR3, as DNA: TGCGCCAGCAGCCAAGGGGCTTCGGGACACACGATTAATGAAAAACTGTTTTTT.

The genes are TRBV6-5 and TRBJ1-4; D is unresolved. V was pared by 2 bases and J by 7 bases, with 8 bases between. This CDR3 spans 13 amino acids. Germline V CDR1 and CDR2: MNHEY, SVGAGI. CDR3 residues: CASSYRVGEKLFF. DNA of the CDR3: TGTGCCAGCAGTTACAGGGTCGGTGAAAAACTGTTTTTT.

This clone showed up just a few times. V gene TRBV9 combines with J gene TRBJ1-4; D not resolved. Looked up from germline, CDR1 is SGDLS and CDR2 is YYNGEE. The CDR3 has 13 residues. The V gene lost 0 bases and the J gene lost 8 bases, with 8 bases spanning the gap. The CDR3 DNA reads TGTGCCAGCAGCGTAGTCCCTGGGGAAAAACTGTTTTTT. It specifies CASSVVPGEKLFF.

This chain connects TRBV4-2 to TRBJ2-2; D is possibly TRBD2 (6 bases). The V gene's germline CDR1 is LGHNA and CDR2 YNFKEQ. The CDR3 runs to 14 residues. V was shortened by 3 bases and J by 6 bases, with 11 bases between the two germline ends. Written as DNA, the CDR3 is TGTGCCAGCAGCCAGGCCGGGAGCCCCGGGGAGCTGTTTTTT. Translating it yields CASSQAGSPGELFF.

The rearrangement uses TRBV6-6 and TRBJ2-1, with D possibly TRBD1 on 5 matching bases. The germline V and J ends were trimmed by 4 bases and 4 bases, with 8 bases remaining between them. The CDR3 has 13 residues. CDR1 and CDR2 (germline): MNHNY, SVGAGI (reference sequence). This CDR3 reads CASSWGGYNEQFF. CDR3 in DNA: TGTGCCAGCAGTTGGGGCGGATACAATGAGCAGTTCTTC.